The clone carrying this TCR beta chain has at least ten counts. Its antigen is currently unknown. CDR3 length: 13 amino acids. Trimming removed 2 bases from V and 8 bases from J, with 12 bases in between. Germline V gives CDR1 KGHSH, CDR2 LQKENI. Every donor had blood drawn once into heparin, approximately 110 mL on average. Isolated RNA was reverse transcribed in full, so expressed TCRB transcripts were sequenced. Assay: immunoSEQ multiplex PCR; the TCRdb copy retains only in-frame clones and omits some. This sample has about 170,000 clones, with 7.8% found just once. This specimen comes from a study of beta chain features in type 1 diabetes. Study-wide findings and caveats: A pattern of fewer insertions and more deletions at VDJ junctions was seen in type 1 diabetes patients. Among patients with Type 1 diabetes, TCRB CDR3s were moderately but significantly shorter in every one of the four CD4+ subsets.

The sequenced sample was central memory CD4+ T cells from blood. This clonotype was obtained from a middle-aged woman with type 1 diabetes. V gene TRBV18 combines with J gene TRBJ1-2; D may be TRBD1 (5 bases). CDR3 protein: CASSPDGRGGYTF. The CDR3 DNA reads as TGTGCCAGCTCACCAGATGGGCGGGGCGGCTACACCTTC.